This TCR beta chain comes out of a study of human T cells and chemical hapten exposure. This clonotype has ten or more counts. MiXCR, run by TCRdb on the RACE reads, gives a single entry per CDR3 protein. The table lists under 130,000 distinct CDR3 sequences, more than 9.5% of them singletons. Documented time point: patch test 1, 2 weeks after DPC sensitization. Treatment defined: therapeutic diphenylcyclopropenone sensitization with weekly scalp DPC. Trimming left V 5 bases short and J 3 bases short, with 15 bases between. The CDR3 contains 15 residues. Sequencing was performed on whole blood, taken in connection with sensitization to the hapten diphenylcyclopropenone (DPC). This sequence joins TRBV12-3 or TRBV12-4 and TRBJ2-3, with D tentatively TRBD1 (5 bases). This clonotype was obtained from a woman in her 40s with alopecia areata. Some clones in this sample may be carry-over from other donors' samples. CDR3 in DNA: TGTGCCAGCAGTCCCCCTAGGGGCTGGACAGATACGCAGTATTTT. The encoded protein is CASSPPRGWTDTQYF.